A selection of T cell receptor beta chains follows, all from one sample in a study of T cell responses to AZD1222 COVID-19 vaccine. Measured with immunoSEQ multiplex PCR; TCRdb has only the in-frame clones, and not every one. Seen here are about 96,000 clones, under 95% observed once, and the top ten hold approximately 5.2%. Source: peripheral blood, taken on day 0 of MenACWY control vaccination. These receptors were obtained from an adult in good health. Each CDR3 is given with its conserved first and last residue. The D gene is left open where the match is weak. A clone size is listed for some rows: how often the clone was seen (once, few, many), or a class if it is expanded.

d_call: .; j_call: TRBJ1-6; clone_size: .; v_call: TRBV5-4; cdr3_aa: CASKTQTESSWSPLHF; cdr3_nt: TGTGCCTCTAAAACCCAGACAGAATCTTCGTGGTCACCCCTCCACTTT
d_call: .; j_call: TRBJ1-4; clone_size: .; v_call: TRBV3-1/TRBV3-2; cdr3_aa: CASSPRLGSWEKLFF; cdr3_nt: TGTGCCAGCAGCCCCCGGCTCGGGAGCTGGGAAAAACTGTTTTTT
d_call: .; j_call: TRBJ2-6; clone_size: .; v_call: TRBV24-1; cdr3_aa: CATSDRGTSGANVLTF; cdr3_nt: TGTGCCACCAGTGATCGGGGTACATCTGGGGCCAACGTCCTGACTTTC
d_call: .; j_call: TRBJ1-3; clone_size: .; v_call: TRBV6-5; cdr3_aa: CASSYGTGSGNTIYF; cdr3_nt: TGTGCCAGCAGTTACGGTACAGGGTCTGGAAACACCATATATTTT
d_call: .; j_call: TRBJ2-7; clone_size: .; v_call: TRBV4-3; cdr3_aa: CASSQTGGHEQYF; cdr3_nt: TGCGCCAGCAGCCAAACGGGGGGCCATGAGCAGTACTTC
d_call: TRBD1; j_call: TRBJ2-7; clone_size: .; v_call: TRBV6-6; cdr3_aa: CASSDGTGAFYEQYF; cdr3_nt: TGTGCCAGCAGTGACGGGACAGGGGCATTCTACGAGCAGTACTTC
d_call: .; j_call: TRBJ1-2; clone_size: .; v_call: TRBV24-1; cdr3_aa: CATSEGAGGYTF; cdr3_nt: TGTGCCACCAGTGAAGGGGCAGGTGGCTACACCTTC
d_call: TRBD2; j_call: TRBJ2-1; clone_size: .; v_call: TRBV5-4; cdr3_aa: CASSLESGRAYNEQFF; cdr3_nt: TGTGCCAGCAGCTTGGAGAGCGGGAGGGCCTACAATGAGCAGTTCTTC
d_call: .; j_call: TRBJ2-7; clone_size: .; v_call: TRBV11-2; cdr3_aa: CASSVWDEQYF; cdr3_nt: TGTGCCAGCAGCGTTTGGGACGAGCAGTACTTC
d_call: .; j_call: TRBJ2-3; clone_size: once; v_call: TRBV4-3; cdr3_aa: CASSPSRATETQYF; cdr3_nt: TGCGCCAGCAGCCCTTCTCGGGCGACAGAAACGCAGTATTTT
d_call: TRBD1; j_call: TRBJ1-6; clone_size: .; v_call: TRBV10-1; cdr3_aa: CASRDSFNSPLHF; cdr3_nt: TGCGCCAGCCGGGACAGTTTTAATTCACCCCTCCACTTT
d_call: .; j_call: TRBJ1-2; clone_size: .; v_call: TRBV6-5; cdr3_aa: CASSPKGADGYTF; cdr3_nt: TGTGCCAGCAGTCCTAAGGGCGCAGACGGCTACACCTTC
d_call: .; j_call: TRBJ2-7; clone_size: .; v_call: TRBV6-5; cdr3_aa: CASRLEFGFEQYF; cdr3_nt: TGTGCCAGCAGACTTGAATTTGGTTTCGAGCAGTACTTC
d_call: .; j_call: TRBJ1-1; clone_size: .; v_call: TRBV5-1; cdr3_aa: CASSLTGGDTEAFF; cdr3_nt: TGCGCCAGCAGCTTGACAGGCGGGGACACTGAAGCTTTCTTT
d_call: .; j_call: TRBJ1-1; clone_size: .; v_call: TRBV6-5; cdr3_aa: CASSYSLNTEAFF; cdr3_nt: TGTGCCAGCAGTTACTCCCTGAACACTGAAGCTTTCTTT
d_call: .; j_call: TRBJ2-1; clone_size: .; v_call: TRBV18; cdr3_aa: CASSTRMGYNEQFF; cdr3_nt: TGTGCCAGCTCGACCCGTATGGGTTACAATGAGCAGTTCTTC
d_call: TRBD1; j_call: TRBJ2-3; clone_size: once; v_call: TRBV9; cdr3_aa: CASSVGRGQGGTDTQYF; cdr3_nt: TGTGCCAGCAGCGTAGGGAGGGGACAGGGGGGCACAGATACGCAGTATTTT
d_call: .; j_call: TRBJ1-2; clone_size: .; v_call: TRBV6-4; cdr3_aa: CASSDGIFGYTF; cdr3_nt: TGTGCCAGCAGTGACGGGATCTTCGGCTACACCTTC
d_call: TRBD1; j_call: TRBJ2-2; clone_size: .; v_call: TRBV5-1; cdr3_aa: CASSGRTGDTGELFF; cdr3_nt: TGCGCCAGCAGCGGCAGGACAGGGGACACCGGGGAGCTGTTTTTT
d_call: .; j_call: TRBJ2-7; clone_size: .; v_call: TRBV12-3/TRBV12-4; cdr3_aa: CASSGRLVSEQYF; cdr3_nt: TGTGCCAGCAGTGGGAGACTAGTTTCCGAGCAGTACTTC
d_call: TRBD1; j_call: TRBJ2-7; clone_size: .; v_call: TRBV5-1; cdr3_aa: CASSLAGQGIEQYF; cdr3_nt: TGCGCCAGCAGCTTGGCGGGACAGGGTATTGAGCAGTACTTC
d_call: TRBD1; j_call: TRBJ1-6; clone_size: .; v_call: TRBV3-1/TRBV3-2; cdr3_aa: CASRETGSKSPLHF; cdr3_nt: TGTGCCAGCAGAGAGACAGGGAGTAAGTCACCCCTCCACTTT
d_call: TRBD1; j_call: TRBJ1-5; clone_size: .; v_call: TRBV7-2; cdr3_aa: CASSLGDRVGNQPQHF; cdr3_nt: TGTGCCAGCAGCTTAGGGGACAGGGTTGGCAATCAGCCCCAGCATTTT
d_call: TRBD1; j_call: TRBJ1-4; clone_size: .; v_call: TRBV7-2; cdr3_aa: CASSLGTGGVYGEKLFF; cdr3_nt: TGTGCCAGCAGCTTAGGGACAGGGGGCGTTTATGGTGAAAAACTGTTTTTT
d_call: .; j_call: TRBJ1-5; clone_size: .; v_call: TRBV19; cdr3_aa: CASSTVGGGDQPQHF; cdr3_nt: TGTGCCAGTAGTACCGTCGGCGGGGGGGATCAGCCCCAGCATTTT
d_call: TRBD1; j_call: TRBJ1-1; clone_size: .; v_call: TRBV9; cdr3_aa: CASSPRTGLTEAFF; cdr3_nt: TGTGCCAGCAGCCCCCGGACAGGGCTCACTGAAGCTTTCTTT
d_call: .; j_call: TRBJ2-2; clone_size: few; v_call: TRBV12-3/TRBV12-4; cdr3_aa: CASSFGGTGELFF; cdr3_nt: TGTGCCAGCAGTTTCGGGGGCACCGGGGAGCTGTTTTTT
d_call: .; j_call: TRBJ1-2; clone_size: .; v_call: TRBV6-1; cdr3_aa: CASSEAGLQFGRGYTF; cdr3_nt: TGTGCCAGCAGTGAAGCCGGTTTACAGTTCGGTAGAGGCTACACCTTC
d_call: .; j_call: TRBJ1-5; clone_size: .; v_call: TRBV19; cdr3_aa: CASRGTGSNQPQHF; cdr3_nt: TGTGCCAGTAGGGGGACGGGAAGCAATCAGCCCCAGCATTTT
d_call: .; j_call: TRBJ1-4; clone_size: .; v_call: TRBV5-1; cdr3_aa: CASSREANEKLFF; cdr3_nt: TGCGCCAGCAGCAGGGAGGCTAATGAAAAACTGTTTTTT
d_call: .; j_call: TRBJ1-2; clone_size: .; v_call: TRBV6-6; cdr3_aa: CASRSLQAGNYGYTF; cdr3_nt: TGTGCCAGCAGGTCCTTACAGGCGGGTAACTATGGCTACACCTTC
d_call: .; j_call: TRBJ1-2; clone_size: .; v_call: TRBV28; cdr3_aa: CASTKPRGGRGNSYTF; cdr3_nt: TGTGCCAGCACCAAACCCCGGGGGGGAAGAGGGAATAGCTACACCTTC
d_call: TRBD1; j_call: TRBJ2-7; clone_size: .; v_call: TRBV5-1; cdr3_aa: CASSLGDSLYEQYF; cdr3_nt: TGCGCCAGCAGCTTGGGGGACAGCTTATACGAGCAGTACTTC
d_call: .; j_call: TRBJ2-3; clone_size: .; v_call: TRBV7-8; cdr3_aa: CASSLAPSTDTQYF; cdr3_nt: TGTGCCAGCAGCTTAGCCCCTAGCACAGATACGCAGTATTTT
d_call: .; j_call: TRBJ1-2; clone_size: .; v_call: TRBV3-1/TRBV3-2; cdr3_aa: CASSQVRSYGYTF; cdr3_nt: TGTGCCAGCAGCCAAGTCCGGAGCTATGGCTACACCTTC
d_call: .; j_call: TRBJ1-2; clone_size: .; v_call: TRBV28; cdr3_aa: CASRDYGYTF; cdr3_nt: TGTGCCAGCAGGGACTATGGCTACACCTTC
d_call: TRBD1; j_call: TRBJ1-4; clone_size: .; v_call: TRBV5-1; cdr3_aa: CASSLGDRGLGEKLFF; cdr3_nt: TGCGCCAGCAGCTTGGGAGACAGGGGATTGGGTGAAAAACTGTTTTTT
d_call: .; j_call: TRBJ1-5; clone_size: .; v_call: TRBV19; cdr3_aa: CASSSGREYSNQPQHF; cdr3_nt: TGTGCCAGTAGTTCCGGCAGGGAGTATAGCAATCAGCCCCAGCATTTT
d_call: .; j_call: TRBJ2-7; clone_size: .; v_call: TRBV18; cdr3_aa: CASSPRAGTYEQYF; cdr3_nt: TGTGCCAGCTCACCCCGCGCAGGAACCTACGAGCAGTACTTC
d_call: TRBD1; j_call: TRBJ1-3; clone_size: .; v_call: TRBV7-9; cdr3_aa: CASSRQGGVDGNTIYF; cdr3_nt: TGTGCCAGCAGCCGACAGGGAGGAGTGGATGGAAACACCATATATTTT
d_call: TRBD1; j_call: TRBJ1-3; clone_size: .; v_call: TRBV5-1; cdr3_aa: CASSPAGTGRVGNTIYF; cdr3_nt: TGCGCCAGCAGCCCAGCCGGGACAGGGAGGGTTGGAAACACCATATATTTT
d_call: TRBD1; j_call: TRBJ1-2; clone_size: .; v_call: TRBV5-1; cdr3_aa: CASSLQGQHGYTF; cdr3_nt: TGCGCCAGCAGCTTACAGGGGCAACATGGCTACACCTTC
d_call: .; j_call: TRBJ1-5; clone_size: .; v_call: TRBV6-5; cdr3_aa: CASSSRTGNQPQHF; cdr3_nt: TGTGCCAGCAGTTCCCGGACAGGCAATCAGCCCCAGCATTTT
d_call: .; j_call: TRBJ2-6; clone_size: .; v_call: TRBV11-2; cdr3_aa: CASSLELAFLTF; cdr3_nt: TGTGCCAGCAGCTTAGAACTAGCCTTCCTGACTTTC
d_call: TRBD1; j_call: TRBJ2-1; clone_size: .; v_call: TRBV27; cdr3_aa: CASAETGVWNEQFF; cdr3_nt: TGTGCCAGCGCCGAAACAGGGGTTTGGAATGAGCAGTTCTTC
d_call: .; j_call: TRBJ1-5; clone_size: .; v_call: TRBV19; cdr3_aa: CASSIVQGSNQPQHF; cdr3_nt: TGTGCCAGTAGTATCGTACAGGGTAGCAATCAGCCCCAGCATTTT